The clone carrying this T cell receptor beta chain appeared a single time. The antigen is not known. This entry belongs to a study of beta chain features in type 1 diabetes. Regarding the study as a whole: Type 1 diabetes patients had TCRB CDR3s that were shorter (moderately but significantly so) in all four CD4+ subsets.

Germline V CDR1 and CDR2: MNHEY, SMNVEV (reference sequence). V was clipped by 5 bases and J by 5 bases; unmatched bases: 8. The CDR3 has 14 amino acids. A CD45RO/CCR7/CD25/CD127/CD95/CD27 panel sorted naive, central memory, regulatory and stem cell-like memory CD4+ cells. Sequencing targeted expressed TCRB transcripts, as all isolated RNA had been reverse transcribed. Clones were sequenced by immunoSEQ multiplex PCR, and TCRdb holds only the in-frame ones, with some missing. The data hold a few hundred thousand clones, with under 20% observed a single time. The rearrangement uses TRBV27 and TRBJ2-7; 8 bases are a match to TRBD2. The clonotype comes from a young man with type 1 diabetes. Sample: naive CD4+ T cells from blood. DNA for the CDR3: TGTGCCAGCAGTCCCCAAGCGGGAGTCGACGAGCAGTACTTC. Translation: CASSPQAGVDEQYF.